This T cell receptor (beta chain) comes out of a study of response to subunit inactivated influenza vaccine. Concerning this clonotype: Its antigen remains unknown.

V shed 5 bases, J shed 5 bases, and the junction held 8 bases outside the gene matches. Germline V gene data show CDR1 as SEHNR and CDR2 as FQNEAQ (reference sequence). CDR3 size: 15 residues. TCRdb itself ran the RT-PCR reads through MiXCR, one entry per CDR3 protein. The repertoire holds roughly 460,000 distinct CDR3 sequences, with 11% as singletons. Study conclusions and caveats: The authors suggested that few new T cells are recruited per seasonal influenza vaccination.

The receptor's source is a man aged 45-65 years who received an inactivated influenza vaccine. The material sequenced was PBMCs from blood, taken 45 days after vaccination. This chain links TRBV7-9 with TRBJ2-1, with 8 bases identical to TRBD2. The CDR3 region has the DNA TGTGCCAGCAGCCCCCGCGGGACTAGAGACAATGAGCAGTTCTTC. Its protein product is CASSPRGTRDNEQFF. Looking up the rest from reference TRBV7-9 and TRBJ2-1 gives the full variable domain: DTGVSQNPRHKITKRGQNVTFRCDPISEHNRLYWYRQTLGQGPEFLTYFQNEAQLEKSRLLSDRFSAERPKGSFSTLEIQRTEQGDSAMYLCASSPRGTRDNEQFFGPGTRLTVL.